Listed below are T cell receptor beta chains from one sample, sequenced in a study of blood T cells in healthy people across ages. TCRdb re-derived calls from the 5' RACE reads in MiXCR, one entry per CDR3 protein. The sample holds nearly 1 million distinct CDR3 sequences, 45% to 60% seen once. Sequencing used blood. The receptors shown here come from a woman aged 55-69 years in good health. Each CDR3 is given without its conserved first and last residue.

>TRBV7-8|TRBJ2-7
ASRLGLPTYEQY
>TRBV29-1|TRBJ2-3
SAGQGEDTQY
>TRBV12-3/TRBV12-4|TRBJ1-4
ASSLTEKLF
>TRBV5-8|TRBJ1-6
ASSVRGIGSPLH
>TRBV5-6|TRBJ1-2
ASSATPPGYT
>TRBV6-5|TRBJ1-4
ASRSQGAISEKLF
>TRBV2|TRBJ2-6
ASSDSVGANVLT
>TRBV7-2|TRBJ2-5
ASSLTGLGETQY
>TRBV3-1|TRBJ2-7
ASSETRSVYEQY
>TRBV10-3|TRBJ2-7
AISPREAGATNEQY
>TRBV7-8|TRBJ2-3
ASSLVLPGLITDTQY
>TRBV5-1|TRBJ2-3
ASKTVSTTDTQY
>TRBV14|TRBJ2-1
ASSPWGRNEQF
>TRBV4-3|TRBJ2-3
ASSQEAGPTDTQY
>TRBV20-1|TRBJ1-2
SARDPRGRWDGYT
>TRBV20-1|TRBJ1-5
SARAGDKLNQPQH
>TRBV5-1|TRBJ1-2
ASSSHTQGFGYT
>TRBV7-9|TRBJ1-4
ASSLALRTGVLF
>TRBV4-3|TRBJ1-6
ASSPMPTGDENSPLH
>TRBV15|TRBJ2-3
ATSMALSTDTQY
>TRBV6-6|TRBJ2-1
ASSYSPGSYNEQF